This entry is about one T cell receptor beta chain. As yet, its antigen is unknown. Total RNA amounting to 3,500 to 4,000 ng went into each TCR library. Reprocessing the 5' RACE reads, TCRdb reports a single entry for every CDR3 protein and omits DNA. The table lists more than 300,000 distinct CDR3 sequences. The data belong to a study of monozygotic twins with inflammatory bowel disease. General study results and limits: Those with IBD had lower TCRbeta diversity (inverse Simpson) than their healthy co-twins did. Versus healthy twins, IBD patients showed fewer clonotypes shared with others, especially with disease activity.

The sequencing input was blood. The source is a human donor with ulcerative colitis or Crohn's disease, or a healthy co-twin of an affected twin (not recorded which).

The CDR3 loop reads CASSEQGRGETQYF. The V and J genes are TRBV2 and TRBJ2-5; TCRdb selects TRBD1, and the lack of DNA leaves this call unchecked. This CDR3 contains 14 residues. Germline assignment: CDR1 SNHLY and CDR2 FYNNEI.